A selection of T cell receptor beta chains follows, all from one sample in a study of T-cell reconstitution after alpha-beta-depleted transplantation in children. MiXCR was run by TCRdb on the PCR reads, yielding one entry per CDR3 protein. Among approximately 110,000 distinct CDR3 sequences, 20% to 25% were seen once, and the ten largest hold roughly 10%. Sequenced material: PBMCs, mostly from graft donor cells, taken 180 days after TCRalphabeta/CD19-depleted stem cell transplant. The receptors here all came from a male patient aged 2 to 10 who had a stem cell transplant for chronic granulomatous disease, so the T cells may come from the graft donor. Each CDR3 is given with its conserved first and last residue. The D gene is left open where the match is weak. Clone size is stated in some rows and not others, as once, few, many or a class when expanded.

-,few,TRBV11-2,TRBJ2-1,TGTGCCAGCAGCTTAGGTCTAGCGTACTCCTACAATGAGCAGTTCTTC,CASSLGLAYSYNEQFF
-,-,TRBV9,TRBJ2-1,TGTGCCAGCAGCGTAGGGGGGGAAGTCTACAATGAGCAGTTCTTC,CASSVGGEVYNEQFF
TRBD2,-,TRBV20-1,TRBJ2-1,TGCAGTGCTAGAGATTCAAAGCGGGGGATCTCCTACAATGAGCAGTTCTTC,CSARDSKRGISYNEQFF
-,-,TRBV21-1,TRBJ1-6,TGTGCCAGCAGCAAAGGAGAAGGACCGTATAATTCACCCCTCCACTTT,CASSKGEGPYNSPLHF
-,many,TRBV7-8,TRBJ2-5,TGTGCCAGCAGCCCCCGTCTCCGCGCCACTCAAGAGACCCAGTACTTC,CASSPRLRATQETQYF
TRBD1,many,TRBV20-1,TRBJ1-6,TGCAGTGCTAGTTCGGGACAGACTTATTCACCCCTCCACTTT,CSASSGQTYSPLHF
TRBD2,few,TRBV12-3/TRBV12-4,TRBJ2-7,TGTGCCAGCAGTTTATGGGGGGGCTACGAGCAGTACTTC,CASSLWGGYEQYF
-,-,TRBV9,TRBJ2-1,TGTGCCAGCAGCGTAGACGGCCACTCCTACAATGAGCAGTTCTTC,CASSVDGHSYNEQFF
TRBD2,many,TRBV20-1,TRBJ2-7,TGCAGTGCTAGTTGGCTAGCGGTACCCTACGAGCAGTACTTC,CSASWLAVPYEQYF
-,many,TRBV4-1,TRBJ1-1,TGCGCCAGCAGCCAAAAAAGCAGGGATAAAGCTTTCTTT,CASSQKSRDKAFF
-,-,TRBV6-1,TRBJ2-1,TGTGCCAGCAAAAGCACACCGAACAATGAGCAGTTCTTC,CASKSTPNNEQFF
-,many,TRBV5-1,TRBJ2-7,TGCGCCAGCAGCGTGATTCGCGGGGCCATCTCCTACGAGCAGTACTTC,CASSVIRGAISYEQYF
TRBD2,few,TRBV27,TRBJ2-1,TGTGCCAGCAGTTTATCGGCGGGGGGGGGCTATGAGCAGTTCTTC,CASSLSAGGGYEQFF
-,-,TRBV12-3/TRBV12-4,TRBJ2-3,TGTGCCAGCAATCATCTAATCGTCACAGATACGCAGTATTTT,CASNHLIVTDTQYF
TRBD1,many,TRBV5-6,TRBJ2-5,TGTGCCACCTCCCGACAGGGTGGGACCCAGTACTTC,CATSRQGGTQYF
-,many,TRBV20-1,TRBJ1-5,TGCAGTGCTCCTCGACCCGGCGGTCAGCCCCAGCATTTT,CSAPRPGGQPQHF
-,many,TRBV12-3/TRBV12-4,TRBJ2-7,TGTGCCAGCAGTCTCACTACCTCGGGTTACGAGCAGTACTTC,CASSLTTSGYEQYF
-,many,TRBV7-2,TRBJ2-7,TGTGCCAGCAGCTTGGGCCTGTCCGACGAGCAGTACTTC,CASSLGLSDEQYF
-,-,TRBV5-6,TRBJ2-7,TGTGCCAGCAGCTGCGGGCTCCTCGGCGGGGACGAGCAGTACTTC,CASSCGLLGGDEQYF
TRBD2,few,TRBV20-1,TRBJ2-4,TGCAGTGCTACCACCTTAAATAGCGGGAGAAGGGCTAGAGACATTCAGTACTTC,CSATTLNSGRRARDIQYF
-,many,TRBV24-1,TRBJ2-2,TGTGCCACCAGTGCTACTAGGTTGGGGGAGCTGTTTTTT,CATSATRLGELFF
-,-,TRBV29-1,TRBJ2-7,TGCAGCGTTGAAATCCCAGGCGTGACGACCTACGAGCAGTACTTC,CSVEIPGVTTYEQYF
-,-,TRBV5-1,TRBJ2-7,TGCGCCAGCAGCTTTCGGGAACCCTACGAGCAGTACTTC,CASSFREPYEQYF
-,-,TRBV20-1,TRBJ1-1,TGCAGTGCTAGAGATGAGTTTATGAACACTGAAGCTTTCTTT,CSARDEFMNTEAFF
-,-,TRBV28,TRBJ2-7,TGTGCCAGCAGGGCTCCCTTTGCGGTCCTCGACTACGAGCAGTACTTC,CASRAPFAVLDYEQYF
-,few,TRBV15,TRBJ2-7,TGTGCCACCAGCAGAGATCCCGGGGGCGAGCAGTACTTC,CATSRDPGGEQYF
-,-,TRBV20-1,TRBJ2-7,TGCAGTGCGAACCCGGGACATGGGAACTCCTACGAGCAGTACTTC,CSANPGHGNSYEQYF
TRBD2,-,TRBV20-1,TRBJ2-5,TGCAGTGCCGTTCTAGCGGGAGTAACAGAGACCCAGTACTTC,CSAVLAGVTETQYF
-,-,TRBV11-2,TRBJ2-1,TGTGCCAGCAGCGAAATACGGACGGCCTACTACAATGAGCAGTTCTTC,CASSEIRTAYYNEQFF
-,few,TRBV7-6,TRBJ2-5,TGTGCCAGCAGCTTAGCGTGGGGGCAAGAGACCCAGTACTTC,CASSLAWGQETQYF
TRBD2,-,TRBV12-3/TRBV12-4,TRBJ2-4,TGTGCCAGCCCCCCCGGCGGGAGACTCAAAAACATTCAGTACTTC,CASPPGGRLKNIQYF
-,many,TRBV19,TRBJ2-1,TGTGCCAGTAGTACCTCAGCTTGGGCGGGAAACCACAATGAGCAGTTCTTC,CASSTSAWAGNHNEQFF
-,few,TRBV14,TRBJ1-4,TGTGCCAGCAGCCGACAAAATGAAAAACTGTTTTTT,CASSRQNEKLFF
-,many,TRBV29-1,TRBJ2-1,TGCAGCGCGGCGGGTAGCTCCTACAATGAGCAGTTCTTC,CSAAGSSYNEQFF
-,many,TRBV28,TRBJ1-1,TGTGCCAGCAGCCCAGAGAACACTGAAGCTTTCTTT,CASSPENTEAFF
-,many,TRBV28,TRBJ2-5,TGTGCCAGCTCCGAAGAGGGGCGCGAGACCCCCGAGACCCAGTACTTC,CASSEEGRETPETQYF
-,-,TRBV4-2,TRBJ2-1,TGTGCCAGCAGCCCAAGCGGCCACTACAATGAGCAGTTCTTC,CASSPSGHYNEQFF
TRBD2,few,TRBV15,TRBJ2-1,TGTGCCACCAGCAGAGAAGGGACTAGTAGCGATGAGCAGTTCTTC,CATSREGTSSDEQFF
-,-,TRBV6-5,TRBJ1-5,TGTGCCAGCAGTTACCTAGAATATAGCAATCAGCCCCAGCATTTT,CASSYLEYSNQPQHF
TRBD2,-,TRBV4-2,TRBJ2-5,TGTGCCAGCAGCCCTGGGCTCCTCTGCCTAGCGGCACAAGAGACCCAGTACTTC,CASSPGLLCLAAQETQYF
TRBD2,few,TRBV7-8,TRBJ2-1,TGTGCCAGCAGCTTAGAGTTAGCGGGGGGTAACAATGAGCAGTTCTTC,CASSLELAGGNNEQFF
-,-,TRBV10-3,TRBJ2-3,TGTGCCATCAGTGAAGTTCACTTCGGGGATACGCAGTATTTT,CAISEVHFGDTQYF
-,many,TRBV5-6,TRBJ2-4,TGTGCCAGCAGCCCCGGGCCAAATGATGTCTCGTACTTC,CASSPGPNDVSYF
-,-,TRBV10-3,TRBJ2-5,TGTGCCATCAGTCAGGGACTTATGGAGACCCAGTACTTC,CAISQGLMETQYF